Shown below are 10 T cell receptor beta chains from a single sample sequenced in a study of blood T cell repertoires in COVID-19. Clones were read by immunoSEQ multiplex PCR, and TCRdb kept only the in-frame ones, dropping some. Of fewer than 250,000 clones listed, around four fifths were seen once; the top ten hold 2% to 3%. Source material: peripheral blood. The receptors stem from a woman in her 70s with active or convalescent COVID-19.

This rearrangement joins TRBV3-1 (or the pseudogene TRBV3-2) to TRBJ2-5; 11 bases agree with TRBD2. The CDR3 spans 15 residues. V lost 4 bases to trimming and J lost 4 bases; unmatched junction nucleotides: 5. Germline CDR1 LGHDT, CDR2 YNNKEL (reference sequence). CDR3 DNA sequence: TGTGCCAGCAGCCCGGTAGGACTAGCGGGAGAGACCCAGTACTTC. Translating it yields CASSPVGLAGETQYF.

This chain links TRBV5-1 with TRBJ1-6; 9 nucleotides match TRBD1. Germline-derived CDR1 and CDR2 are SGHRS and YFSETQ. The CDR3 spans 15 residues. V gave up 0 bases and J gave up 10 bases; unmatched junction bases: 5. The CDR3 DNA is TGCGCCAGCAGCTTGGCCGGGACAGGGAGGTCACCCCTCCACTTT. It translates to CASSLAGTGRSPLHF.

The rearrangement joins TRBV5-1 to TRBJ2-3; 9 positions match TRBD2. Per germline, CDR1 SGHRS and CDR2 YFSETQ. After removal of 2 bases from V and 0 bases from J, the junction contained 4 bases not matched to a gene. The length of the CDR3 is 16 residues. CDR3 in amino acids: CASSFVAGASTDTQYF. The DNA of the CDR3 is TGCGCCAGCAGCTTCGTAGCGGGGGCTAGCACAGATACGCAGTATTTT.

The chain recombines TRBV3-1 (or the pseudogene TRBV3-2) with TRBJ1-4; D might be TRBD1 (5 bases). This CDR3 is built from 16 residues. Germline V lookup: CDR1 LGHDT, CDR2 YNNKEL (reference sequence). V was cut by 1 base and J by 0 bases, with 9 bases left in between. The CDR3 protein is CASSQGPGSTNEKLFF. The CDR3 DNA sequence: TGTGCCAGCAGCCAAGGCCCAGGGTCAACTAATGAAAAACTGTTTTTT.

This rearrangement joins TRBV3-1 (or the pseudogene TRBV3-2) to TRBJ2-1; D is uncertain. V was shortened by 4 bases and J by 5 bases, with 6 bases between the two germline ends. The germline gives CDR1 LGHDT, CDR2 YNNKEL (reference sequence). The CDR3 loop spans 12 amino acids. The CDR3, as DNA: TGTGCCAGCAGCCTAATAAACAATGAGCAGTTCTTC. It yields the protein CASSLINNEQFF.

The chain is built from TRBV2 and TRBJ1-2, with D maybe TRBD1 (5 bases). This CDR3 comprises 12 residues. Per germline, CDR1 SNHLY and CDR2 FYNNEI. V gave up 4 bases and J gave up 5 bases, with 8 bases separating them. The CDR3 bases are TGTGCCAGCAGTGGGGGGGTTTATGGCTACACCTTC. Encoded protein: CASSGGVYGYTF.

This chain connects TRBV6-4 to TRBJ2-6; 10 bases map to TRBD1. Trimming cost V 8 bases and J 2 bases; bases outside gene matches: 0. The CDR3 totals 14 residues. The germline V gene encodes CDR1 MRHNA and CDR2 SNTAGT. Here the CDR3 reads CASGTGAGANVLTF. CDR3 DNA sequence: TGTGCCAGCGGGACAGGGGCTGGGGCCAACGTCCTGACTTTC.

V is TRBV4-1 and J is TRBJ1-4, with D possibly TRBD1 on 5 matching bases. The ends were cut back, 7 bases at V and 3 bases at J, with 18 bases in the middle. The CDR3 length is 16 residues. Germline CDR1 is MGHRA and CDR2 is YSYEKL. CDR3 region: CASTWGSLAANEKLFF. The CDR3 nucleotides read TGCGCCAGCACTTGGGGCTCCCTTGCAGCTAATGAAAAACTGTTTTTT.

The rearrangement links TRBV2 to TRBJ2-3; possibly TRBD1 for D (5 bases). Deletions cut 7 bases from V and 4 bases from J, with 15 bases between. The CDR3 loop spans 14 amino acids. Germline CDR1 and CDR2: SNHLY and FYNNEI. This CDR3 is CASMLTAQADTQYF. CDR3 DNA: TGTGCCAGCATGTTAACAGCACAGGCAGATACGCAGTATTTT.

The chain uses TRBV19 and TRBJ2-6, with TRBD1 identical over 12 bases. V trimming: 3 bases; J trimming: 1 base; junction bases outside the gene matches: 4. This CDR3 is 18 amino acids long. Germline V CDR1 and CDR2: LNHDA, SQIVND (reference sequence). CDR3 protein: CASSMRGQGASGANVLTF. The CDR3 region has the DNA TGTGCCAGTAGTATGAGGGGACAGGGGGCTTCTGGGGCCAACGTCCTGACTTTC.